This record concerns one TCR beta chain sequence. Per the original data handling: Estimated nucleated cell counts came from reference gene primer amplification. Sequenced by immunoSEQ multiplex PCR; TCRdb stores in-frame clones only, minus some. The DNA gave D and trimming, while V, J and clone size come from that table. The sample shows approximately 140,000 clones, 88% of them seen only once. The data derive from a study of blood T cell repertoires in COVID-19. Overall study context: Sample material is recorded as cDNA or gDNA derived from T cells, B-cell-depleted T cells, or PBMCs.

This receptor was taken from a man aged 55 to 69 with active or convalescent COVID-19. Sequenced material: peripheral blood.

CDR3 DNA sequence: TGCGCCAGCAGAGCGGACAGCAACACAGATACGCAGTATTTT. It yields the protein CASRADSNTDTQYF. The gene calls are TRBV10-1 and TRBJ2-3, with D perhaps TRBD1 (6 bases). V was pared by 6 bases and J by 2 bases, with 12 bases between. The CDR3 has 14 residues. Germline loops: CDR1 WNHNN, CDR2 SYGVQD (reference sequence).